The present T cell receptor (beta chain) was sequenced within a study of blood T cell repertoires in COVID-19. Whole-study context: COVID-19 samples collected from the United States, Italy and Spain covered acute and convalescent phases. PBMCs, B-cell-depleted T cells, or T cells provided the cDNA or gDNA that made up the material.

In the authors' methods: The authors estimated nucleated cell counts from reference gene primer amplification. Method: immunoSEQ multiplex PCR; TCRdb's copy keeps in-frame clones and lacks some. V, J and clone size are taken as reported in that table, and D and trimming were inferred from the DNA itself. This sample has around 190,000 clones, with around nine tenths found just once. A Seattle source enrolled patients during active infection and followed them longitudinally. CDR1 and CDR2 (germline): SGHRS, YFSETQ. The CDR3 contains 14 residues. J was trimmed by 3 bases and V by 4 bases; bases with no gene match: 3.

Material for sequencing was peripheral blood. The receptor was isolated from a man aged 45-65 years with COVID-19, enrolled during active disease. The V call is TRBV5-1, the J call TRBJ1-4, with 7 bases identical to TRBD1. The CDR3 coding sequence is TGCGCCAGCAGCAGGGGGCCGTCTAATGAAAAACTGTTTTTT. Its translation is CASSRGPSNEKLFF.